This T cell receptor beta chain was found in a study of T cell repertoires in cytomegalovirus infection. For this clonotype: Its specificity is not known.

Whole-study findings and limits: HLA-C-restricted CMV clonotypes gave the most frequent clonotype in two of eight donors.

TCRdb processed the reads anew with MiXCR; each CDR3 protein has one entry. The repertoire includes approximately 200,000 distinct CDR3 sequences, 28% of them detected once, and roughly 31% sits in the top ten. The CDR3 spans 16 residues. J was trimmed by 1 base and V by 3 bases; bases with no gene match: 7. Germline CDR1 is LNHDA and CDR2 is SQIVND (reference sequence). The TCR comes from a human donor in good health (CMV status not recorded). Some clones in this sample may be carry-over from other donors' samples. The V call is TRBV19, the J call TRBJ1-1, with 8 positions matching TRBD1. The sample consisted of PBMCs. DNA of the CDR3: TGTGCCAGTAGTATTATGACAGGGGCGCCGAACACTGAAGCTTTCTTT. Translation: CASSIMTGAPNTEAFF.